This TCR beta chain was retrieved from a study of shared clonotypes between healthy human individuals. With regard to this clone: Its matching antigen is unknown. Other DNA sequences within the sample encode an identical CDR3.

Study-wide results and caveats: Clonotype sharing across several donors was observed for 5% to 6.5% of naive CD4 clonotypes.

Replicate PCRs run on sorted subsets employed roughly 190 ng DNA, roughly 30,000 T cell genomes. Original handling: Junction-only sequences without quality scores came from ImmunoSEQ, so filtering differed. Profiled with immunoSEQ multiplex PCR; TCRdb holds only in-frame clones, not every one. V and J calls and clone size are copied from that table; D and trimming were computed from the DNA. The sample has some 1.5 million clones; nearly 99% are singletons. The CDR3 has 14 residues. Germline CDR1 is SGHRS and CDR2 is YFSETQ. V lost 4 bases and J lost 0, with 10 bases in between. The receptor was derived from a young man in good health. Sequencing used naive CD4+ T cells sorted from blood. Subset reported: CD45RA+ positively selected. The chain combines TRBV5-1 with TRBJ1-1; possible D gene TRBD1, 5 bases. CDR3 nucleotides: TGCGCCAGCAGCAGGGACGGTCTGAACACTGAAGCTTTCTTT. The encoded protein is CASSRDGLNTEAFF.